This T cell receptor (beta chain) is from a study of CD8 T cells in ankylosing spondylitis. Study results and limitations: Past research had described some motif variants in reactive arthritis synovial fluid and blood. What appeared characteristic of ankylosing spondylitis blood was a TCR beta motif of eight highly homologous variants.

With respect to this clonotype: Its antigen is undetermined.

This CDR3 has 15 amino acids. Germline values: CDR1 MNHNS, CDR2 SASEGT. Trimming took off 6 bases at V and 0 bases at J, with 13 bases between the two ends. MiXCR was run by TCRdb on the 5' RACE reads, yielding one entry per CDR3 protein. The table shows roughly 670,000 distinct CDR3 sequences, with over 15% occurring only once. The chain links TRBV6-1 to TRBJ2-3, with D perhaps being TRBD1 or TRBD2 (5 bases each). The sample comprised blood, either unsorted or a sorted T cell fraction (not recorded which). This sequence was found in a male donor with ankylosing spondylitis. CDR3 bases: TGTGCCAGCAGCTCGGGACGAACTAGCACAGATACGCAGTATTTT. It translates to CASSSGRTSTDTQYF.